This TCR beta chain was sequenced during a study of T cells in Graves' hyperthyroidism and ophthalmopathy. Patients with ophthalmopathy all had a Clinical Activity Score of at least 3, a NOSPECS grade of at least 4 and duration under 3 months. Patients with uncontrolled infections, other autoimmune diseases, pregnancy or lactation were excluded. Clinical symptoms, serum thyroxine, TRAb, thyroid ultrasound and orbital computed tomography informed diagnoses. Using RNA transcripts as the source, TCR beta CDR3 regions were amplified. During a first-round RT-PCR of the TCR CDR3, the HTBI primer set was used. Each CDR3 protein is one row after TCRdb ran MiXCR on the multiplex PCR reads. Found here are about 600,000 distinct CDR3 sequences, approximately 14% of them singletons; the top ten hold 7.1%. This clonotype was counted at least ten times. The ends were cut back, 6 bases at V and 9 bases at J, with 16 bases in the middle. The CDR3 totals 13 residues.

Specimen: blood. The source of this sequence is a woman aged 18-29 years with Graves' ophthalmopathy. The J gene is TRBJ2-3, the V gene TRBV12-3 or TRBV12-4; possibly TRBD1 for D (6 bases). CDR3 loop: CASRSTGSGTQYF. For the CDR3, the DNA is TGTGCCAGCAGGTCAACAGGGTCTGGAACGCAGTATTTT.